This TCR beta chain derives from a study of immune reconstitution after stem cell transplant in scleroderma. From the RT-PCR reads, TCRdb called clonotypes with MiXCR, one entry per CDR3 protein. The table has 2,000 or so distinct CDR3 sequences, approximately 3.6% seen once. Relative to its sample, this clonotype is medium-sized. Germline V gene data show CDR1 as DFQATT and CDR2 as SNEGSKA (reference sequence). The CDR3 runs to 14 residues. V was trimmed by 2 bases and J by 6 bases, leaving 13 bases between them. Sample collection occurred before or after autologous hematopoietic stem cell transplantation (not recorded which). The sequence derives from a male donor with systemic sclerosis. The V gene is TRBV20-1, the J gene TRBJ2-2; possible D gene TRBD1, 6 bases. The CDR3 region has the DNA TGCAGTGCTAGAAAGGGGGTAGTTTCCGGGGAGCTGTTTTTT. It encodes CSARKGVVSGELFF.